This TCR beta chain originates from a study of blood T cell repertoires in COVID-19. Trimming shortened V by 5 bases and J by 4 bases, and 12 bases separated the two germline ends. The CDR3 runs to 14 residues. The germline V gene has CDR1 WSHSY and CDR2 SAAADI. This table comes from immunoSEQ multiplex PCR, and its TCRdb copy is limited to in-frame clones, with some not included. The profile shows roughly 200,000 clones, 85% of them singletons. This clonotype was sampled from a man in his forties or fifties who had recovered from COVID-19. The sequencing sample was made of PBMCs or T cells enriched from blood (not recorded which). The chain links TRBV10-2 to TRBJ1-5; possibly TRBD1 for D (6 bases). The CDR3 nucleotides are TGCGCCAGCAGTTCACAGGGTATGAATCAGCCCCAGCATTTT. Translating gives CASSSQGMNQPQHF.